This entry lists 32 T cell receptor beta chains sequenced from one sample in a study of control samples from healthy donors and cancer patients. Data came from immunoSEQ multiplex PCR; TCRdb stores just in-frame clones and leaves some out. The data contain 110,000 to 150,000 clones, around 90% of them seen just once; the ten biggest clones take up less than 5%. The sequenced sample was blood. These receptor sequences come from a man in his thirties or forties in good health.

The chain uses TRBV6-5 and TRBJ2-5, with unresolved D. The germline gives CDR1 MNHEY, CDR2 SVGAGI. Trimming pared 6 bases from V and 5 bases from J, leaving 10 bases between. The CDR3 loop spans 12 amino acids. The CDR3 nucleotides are TGTGCCAGCAGATCCCCGTTCGAGACCCAGTACTTC. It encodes CASRSPFETQYF.

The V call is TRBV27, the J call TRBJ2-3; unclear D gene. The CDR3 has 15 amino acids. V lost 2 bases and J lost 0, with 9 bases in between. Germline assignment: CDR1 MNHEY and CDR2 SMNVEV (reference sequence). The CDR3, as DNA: TGTGCCAGCAGTTTAGCCAGAACTAGCACAGATACGCAGTATTTT. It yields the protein CASSLARTSTDTQYF.

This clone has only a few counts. CDR3 residues: CASSLGLQRELADTQYF. Here the CDR3 DNA reads TGTGCCAGCAGCTTAGGTCTCCAGCGGGAGTTAGCAGATACGCAGTATTTT. The rearrangement links TRBV11-3 to TRBJ2-3, with 8 bases lining up with TRBD2. V dropped 1 base and J dropped 4; count of bases not matched to a gene: 10. This CDR3 is built from 17 residues. Germline-derived CDR1 and CDR2 are SGHNT and YENEEA.

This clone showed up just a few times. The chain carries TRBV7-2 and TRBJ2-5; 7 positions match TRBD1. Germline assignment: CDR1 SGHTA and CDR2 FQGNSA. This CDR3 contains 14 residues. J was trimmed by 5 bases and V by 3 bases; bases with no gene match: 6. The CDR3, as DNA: TGTGCCAGCAGCTTTAACAGGGGCCTGGAGACCCAGTACTTC. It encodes CASSFNRGLETQYF. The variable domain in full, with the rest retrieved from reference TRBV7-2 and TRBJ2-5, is GAGVSQSPSNKVTEKGKDVELRCDPISGHTALYWYRQSLGQGLEFLIYFQGNSAPDKSGLPSDRFSAERTGGSVSTLTIQRTQQEDSAVYLCASSFNRGLETQYFGPGTRLLVL.

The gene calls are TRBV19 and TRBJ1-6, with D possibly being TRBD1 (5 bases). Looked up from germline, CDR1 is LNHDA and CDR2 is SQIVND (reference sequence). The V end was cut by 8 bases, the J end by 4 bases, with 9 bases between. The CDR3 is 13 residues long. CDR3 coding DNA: TGTGCCAGTCGGGACGATTATAATTCACCCCTCCACTTT. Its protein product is CASRDDYNSPLHF.

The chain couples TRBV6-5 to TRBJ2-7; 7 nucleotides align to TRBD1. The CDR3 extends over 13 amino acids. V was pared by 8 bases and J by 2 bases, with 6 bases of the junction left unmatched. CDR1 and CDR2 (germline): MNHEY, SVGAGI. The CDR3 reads CASPQDRTYEQYF. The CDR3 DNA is TGTGCCAGCCCGCAGGACAGGACCTACGAGCAGTACTTC.

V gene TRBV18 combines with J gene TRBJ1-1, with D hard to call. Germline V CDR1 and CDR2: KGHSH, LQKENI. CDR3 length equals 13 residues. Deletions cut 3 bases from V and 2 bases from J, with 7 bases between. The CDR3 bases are TGTGCCAGCTCACCGGGATTTAACACTGAAGCTTTCTTT. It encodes CASSPGFNTEAFF.

This chain's CDR3 is CASMNGNTGELFF. The CDR3 DNA reads as TGTGCCAGCATGAACGGGAACACCGGGGAGCTGTTTTTT. The J gene is TRBJ2-2, the V gene TRBV12-3 or TRBV12-4; D gene ambiguous. V was clipped by 7 bases and J by 1 base, with 7 bases between them. This CDR3 has 13 amino acids.

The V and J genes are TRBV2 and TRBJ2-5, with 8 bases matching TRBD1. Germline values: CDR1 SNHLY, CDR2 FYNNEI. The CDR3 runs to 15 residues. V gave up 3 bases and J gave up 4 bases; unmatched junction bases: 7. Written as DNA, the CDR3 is TGTGCCAGCAGTGATGGGCAGGGGGCGCGAGAGACCCAGTACTTC. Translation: CASSDGQGARETQYF. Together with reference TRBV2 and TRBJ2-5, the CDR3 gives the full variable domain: EPEVTQTPSHQVTQMGQEVILRCVPISNHLYFYWYRQILGQKVEFLVSFYNNEISEKSEIFDDQFSVERPDGSNFTLKIRSTKLEDSAMYFCASSDGQGARETQYFGPGTRLLVL.

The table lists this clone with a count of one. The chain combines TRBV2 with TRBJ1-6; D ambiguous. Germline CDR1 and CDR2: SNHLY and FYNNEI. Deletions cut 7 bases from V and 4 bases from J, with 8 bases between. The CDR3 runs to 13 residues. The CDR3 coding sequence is TGTGCCAGCATCGGGCGATATAATTCACCCCTCCACTTT. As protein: CASIGRYNSPLHF.

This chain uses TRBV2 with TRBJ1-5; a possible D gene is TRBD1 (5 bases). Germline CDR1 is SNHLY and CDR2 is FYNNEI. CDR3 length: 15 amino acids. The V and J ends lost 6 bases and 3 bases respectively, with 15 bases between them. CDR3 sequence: CASRGGLEFNQPQHF. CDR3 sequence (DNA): TGTGCCAGCAGGGGGGGGTTGGAGTTCAATCAGCCCCAGCATTTT. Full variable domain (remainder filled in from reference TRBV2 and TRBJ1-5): EPEVTQTPSHQVTQMGQEVILRCVPISNHLYFYWYRQILGQKVEFLVSFYNNEISEKSEIFDDQFSVERPDGSNFTLKIRSTKLEDSAMYFCASRGGLEFNQPQHFGDGTRLSIL.

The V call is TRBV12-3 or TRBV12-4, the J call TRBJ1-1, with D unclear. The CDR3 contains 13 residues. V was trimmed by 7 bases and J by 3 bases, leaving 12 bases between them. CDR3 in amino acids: CASTYVQDTEAFF. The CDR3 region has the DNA TGTGCCAGCACATACGTGCAGGACACTGAAGCTTTCTTT.

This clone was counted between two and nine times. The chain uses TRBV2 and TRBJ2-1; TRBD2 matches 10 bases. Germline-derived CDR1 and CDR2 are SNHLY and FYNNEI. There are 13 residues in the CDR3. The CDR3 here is CGGRLAGVVEQFF. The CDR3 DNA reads TGTGGAGGAAGGCTAGCGGGAGTAGTTGAGCAGTTCTTC. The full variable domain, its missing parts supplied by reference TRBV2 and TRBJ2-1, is EPEVTQTPSHQVTQMGQEVILRCVPISNHLYFYWYRQILGQKVEFLVSFYNNEISEKSEIFDDQFSVERPDGSNFTLKIRSTKLEDSAMYFCGGRLAGVVEQFFGPGTRLTVL.

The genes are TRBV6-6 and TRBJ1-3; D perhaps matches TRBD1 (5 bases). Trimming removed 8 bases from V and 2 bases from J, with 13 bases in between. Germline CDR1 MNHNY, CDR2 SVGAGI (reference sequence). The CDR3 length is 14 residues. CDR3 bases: TGTGCCAGCCTCGCCCGGGGGGCTGGAAACACCATATATTTT. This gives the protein CASLARGAGNTIYF.

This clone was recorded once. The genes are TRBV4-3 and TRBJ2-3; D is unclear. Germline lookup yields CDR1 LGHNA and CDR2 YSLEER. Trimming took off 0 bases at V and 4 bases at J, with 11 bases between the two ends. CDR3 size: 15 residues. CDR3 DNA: TGCGCCAGCAGCCAAGATCGATACGCACCAGATACGCAGTATTTT. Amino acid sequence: CASSQDRYAPDTQYF.

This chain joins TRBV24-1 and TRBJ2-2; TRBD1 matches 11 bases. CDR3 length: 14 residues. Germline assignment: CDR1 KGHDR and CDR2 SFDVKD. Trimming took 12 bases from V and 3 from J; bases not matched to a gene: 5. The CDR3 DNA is TGTGCCTGCAAGGGACAGGGGGACACCGGGGAGCTGTTTTTT. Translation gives CACKGQGDTGELFF.

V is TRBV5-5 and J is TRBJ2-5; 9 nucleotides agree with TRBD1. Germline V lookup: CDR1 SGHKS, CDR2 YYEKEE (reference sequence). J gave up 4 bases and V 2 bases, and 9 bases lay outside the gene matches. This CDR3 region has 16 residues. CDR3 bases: TGTGCCAGCAGCTTCGATACCAGGACAGGGGCAGAGACCCAGTACTTC. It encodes CASSFDTRTGAETQYF.

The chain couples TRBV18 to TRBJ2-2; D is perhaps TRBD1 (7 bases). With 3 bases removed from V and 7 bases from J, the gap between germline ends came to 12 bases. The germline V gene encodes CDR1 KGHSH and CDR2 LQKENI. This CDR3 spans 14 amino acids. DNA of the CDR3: TGTGCCAGCTCACCGGAGGGGGCGTTCGGGGAGCTGTTTTTT. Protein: CASSPEGAFGELFF.

As DNA, the CDR3 is TGCGCCAGCAGCTCCCTCGGGTATGAGCAGTTCTTC. This sequence encodes CASSSLGYEQFF. The chain has TRBV5-1 and TRBJ2-1, with D hard to call. Germline V lookup: CDR1 SGHRS, CDR2 YFSETQ. The CDR3 runs to 12 residues. Trimming shortened V by 3 bases and J by 8 bases, and 9 bases separated the two germline ends.

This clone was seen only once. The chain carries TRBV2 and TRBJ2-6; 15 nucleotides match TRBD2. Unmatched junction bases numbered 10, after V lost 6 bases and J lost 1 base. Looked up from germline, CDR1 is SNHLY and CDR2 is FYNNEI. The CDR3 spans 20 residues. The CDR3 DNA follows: TGTGCCAGCAGGGGTCAACGCGGGACTAGCGGGAGGTCTGGGGCCAACGTCCTGACTTTC. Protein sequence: CASRGQRGTSGRSGANVLTF.

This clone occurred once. The CDR3 DNA follows: TGCGCCAGCACAGATCTAAGCGGGGTCCAAGAGACCCAGTACTTC. As protein: CASTDLSGVQETQYF. The V call is TRBV5-1, the J call TRBJ2-5, with 7 bases that match TRBD2. Losses at the gene ends were 6 bases for V and 1 base for J; bases not matched to a gene: 9. This CDR3 contains 15 residues. The V gene's germline CDR1 is SGHRS and CDR2 YFSETQ.

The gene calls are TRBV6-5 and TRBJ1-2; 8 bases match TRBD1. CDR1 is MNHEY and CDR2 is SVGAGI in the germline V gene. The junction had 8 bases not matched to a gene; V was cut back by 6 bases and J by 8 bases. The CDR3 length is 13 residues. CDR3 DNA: TGTGCCAGCAGGACGACAGGGGACGGGGGCTACACCTTC. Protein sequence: CASRTTGDGGYTF.

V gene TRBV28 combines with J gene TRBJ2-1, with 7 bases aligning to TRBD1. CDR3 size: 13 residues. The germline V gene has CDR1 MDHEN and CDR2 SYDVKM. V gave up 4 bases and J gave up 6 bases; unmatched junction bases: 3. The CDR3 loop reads CASSWTGSNEQFF. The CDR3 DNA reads TGTGCCAGCAGTTGGACAGGTAGCAATGAGCAGTTCTTC.

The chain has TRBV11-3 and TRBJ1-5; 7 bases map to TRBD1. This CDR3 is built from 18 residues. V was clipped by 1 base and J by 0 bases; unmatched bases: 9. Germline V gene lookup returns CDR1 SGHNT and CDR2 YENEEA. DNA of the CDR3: TGTGCCAGCAGCTTAGTGGGACAGAGACCTTATAGCAATCAGCCCCAGCATTTT. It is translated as CASSLVGQRPYSNQPQHF.

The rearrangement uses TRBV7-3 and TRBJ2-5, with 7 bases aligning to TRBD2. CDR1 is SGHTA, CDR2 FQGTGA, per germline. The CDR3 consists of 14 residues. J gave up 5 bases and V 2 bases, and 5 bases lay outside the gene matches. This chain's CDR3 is CASSLDGGGETQYF. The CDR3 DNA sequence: TGTGCCAGCAGCTTAGATGGCGGGGGTGAGACCCAGTACTTC.

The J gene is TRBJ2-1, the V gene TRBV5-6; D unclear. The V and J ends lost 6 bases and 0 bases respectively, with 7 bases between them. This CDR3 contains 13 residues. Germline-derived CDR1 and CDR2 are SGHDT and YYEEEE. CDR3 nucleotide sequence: TGTGCCAGCATGAGAAGCTCCTACAATGAGCAGTTCTTC. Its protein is CASMRSSYNEQFF.

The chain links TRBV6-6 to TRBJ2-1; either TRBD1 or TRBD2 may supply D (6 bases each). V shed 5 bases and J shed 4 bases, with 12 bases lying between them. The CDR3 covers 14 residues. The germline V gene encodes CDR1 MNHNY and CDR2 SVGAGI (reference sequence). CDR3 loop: CASSVGGQYNEQFF. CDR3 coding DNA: TGTGCCAGCAGTGTAGGGGGGCAATACAATGAGCAGTTCTTC.

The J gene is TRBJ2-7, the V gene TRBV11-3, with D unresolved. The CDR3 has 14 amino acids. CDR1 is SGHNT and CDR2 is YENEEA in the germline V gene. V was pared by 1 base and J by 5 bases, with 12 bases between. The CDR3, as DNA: TGTGCCAGCAGCTTAGGGTCAATTGGTGACGAGCAGTACTTC. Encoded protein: CASSLGSIGDEQYF.

The DNA for the CDR3 is TGTGCCAGCAGCCCCGGGACAGGGAACTGGGAGCAGTACTTC. This encodes CASSPGTGNWEQYF. V and J are TRBV7-2 and TRBJ2-7; 9 nucleotides line up with TRBD1. CDR1 is SGHTA, CDR2 FQGNSA, per germline. The CDR3 sequence is 14 residues long. V dropped 5 bases and J dropped 7; count of bases not matched to a gene: 9.

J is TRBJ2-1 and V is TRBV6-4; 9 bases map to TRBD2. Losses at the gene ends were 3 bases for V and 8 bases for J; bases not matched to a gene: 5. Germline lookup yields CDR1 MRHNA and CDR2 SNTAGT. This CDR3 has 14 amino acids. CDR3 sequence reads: CASSDVREGHEQFF. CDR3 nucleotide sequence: TGTGCCAGCAGTGATGTGCGGGAGGGACATGAGCAGTTCTTC.

The CDR3 bases are TGTGCCAGCTCACCGCAGGGACAGGCCGCCTATGGCTACACCTTC. Its translation: CASSPQGQAAYGYTF. The chain couples TRBV18 to TRBJ1-2; 8 bases match TRBD1. Germline V CDR1 and CDR2: KGHSH, LQKENI. This CDR3 is built from 15 residues. V was pared by 3 bases and J by 4 bases, with 7 bases of the junction left unmatched.

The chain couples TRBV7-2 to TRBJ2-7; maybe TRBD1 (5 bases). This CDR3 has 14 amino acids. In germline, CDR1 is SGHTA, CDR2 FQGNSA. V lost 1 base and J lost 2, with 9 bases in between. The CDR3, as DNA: TGTGCCAGCAGCTTAGACCAGGGCACCTACGAGCAGTACTTC. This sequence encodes CASSLDQGTYEQYF.